This is a list of T cell receptor beta chains from one sample in a study of beta chain features in type 1 diabetes. Profiled with immunoSEQ multiplex PCR; TCRdb holds only in-frame clones, not every one. The table records 600,000 to 700,000 clones, 13% of them present only once. The material sequenced was naive CD4+ T cells from blood. The receptors come from a man aged 18 to 29 with type 1 diabetes. The CDR3 runs from the conserved cysteine through the conserved F or W. A D gene is named only where the DNA matches it firmly. Clone sizes are given selectively: once, few, many, or a class where the clone is expanded.

cdr3_nt | cdr3_aa | cdr3_length | clone_size | j_call | v_call | d_call
TGTGCCAGCAGTCTCGTCGTTCGGGGCCGGAACAATGAGCAGTTCTTC | CASSLVVRGRNNEQFF | 16 | few | TRBJ2-1 | TRBV28 | .
TGCGCCAGCAGGTTCCGGGACAGCTCTAATGAAAAACTGTTTTTT | CASRFRDSSNEKLFF | 15 | few | TRBJ1-4 | TRBV4-1 | TRBD1
TGTGCCAGCACAGTAGGGACACACACAAACTATGGCTACACCTTC | CASTVGTHTNYGYTF | 15 | . | TRBJ1-2 | TRBV28 | .
TGTGCCAGCAGCTTTGGCCTGATCGCTCGCACAGATACGCAGTATTTT | CASSFGLIARTDTQYF | 16 | few | TRBJ2-3 | TRBV7-2 | .
TGTGCCAGCAGCTTCCGACTAGGAGGGGGAGAGACCCAGTACTTC | CASSFRLGGGETQYF | 15 | few | TRBJ2-5 | TRBV7-9 | .
TGTGCCAGCAGGGGCTACACCTTC | CASRGYTF | 8 | few | TRBJ1-2 | TRBV25-1 | .
TGTGCCTGGAGTGCCCCTCGTTGGCTGGGGGAGGGAACTTTCTTT | CAWSAPRWLGEGTFF | 15 | . | TRBJ1-1 | TRBV30 | .
TGTGCCATCAGAGGCGGGCTTGGACAGGGGAACACTGAAGCTTTCTTT | CAIRGGLGQGNTEAFF | 16 | . | TRBJ1-1 | TRBV10-3 | TRBD1
TGTGCCAGCAGCGCGGGGACAGCGGACCTCTATGGCTACACCTTC | CASSAGTADLYGYTF | 15 | few | TRBJ1-2 | TRBV7-6 | TRBD1
TGCAGCGTTGGCGCAGGGGATGGCTACACCTTC | CSVGAGDGYTF | 11 | . | TRBJ1-2 | TRBV29-1 | .
TGTGCCAGCAGCTTATACGGGGCTGGAGATACGCAGTATTTT | CASSLYGAGDTQYF | 14 | few | TRBJ2-3 | TRBV5-4 | .
TGTGCCAGCTCACCACCGGGGGAAAACGAGCAGTACTTC | CASSPPGENEQYF | 13 | few | TRBJ2-7 | TRBV18 | .
TGTGCCAGCCTACCAGCGAAAGGGGAAGCTTTCTTT | CASLPAKGEAFF | 12 | . | TRBJ1-1 | TRBV11-1 | .
TGTGCCAGCAGTTACCCCTTTCGAGGAGGTTGGGATGGCTACACCTTC | CASSYPFRGGWDGYTF | 16 | few | TRBJ1-2 | TRBV6-6 | .
TGTGCCTGGGAGACAGAAGCTGGGGCCAACGTCCTGACTTTC | CAWETEAGANVLTF | 14 | few | TRBJ2-6 | TRBV30 | .
TGTGCCAGCAGCGCGGGAGGGGGACTACATAACACAGATACGCAGTATTTT | CASSAGGGLHNTDTQYF | 17 | few | TRBJ2-3 | TRBV9 | TRBD2
TGTGCCAGCTCTCCGGGACAGTACTCTGGAAACACCATATATTTT | CASSPGQYSGNTIYF | 15 | few | TRBJ1-3 | TRBV9 | TRBD1
TGTGCCAGTAGTGGGCTAGCGGGGGGCCAAGAGACCCAGTACTTC | CASSGLAGGQETQYF | 15 | few | TRBJ2-5 | TRBV19 | TRBD2
TGTGCCAGCTCACCAATGGACACTGAAGCTTTCTTT | CASSPMDTEAFF | 12 | . | TRBJ1-1 | TRBV18 | .
TGTGCCAGCAGTTGGGGACAGGGTAGCAATGAGCAGTTCTTC | CASSWGQGSNEQFF | 14 | few | TRBJ2-1 | TRBV6-5 | TRBD1
TGTGCCAGCACCCCGGACTGGAACACTGAAGCTTTCTTT | CASTPDWNTEAFF | 13 | . | TRBJ1-1 | TRBV7-9 | .
TGTGCCAGCAGATCACAGAACACCGGGGAGCTGTTTTTT | CASRSQNTGELFF | 13 | . | TRBJ2-2 | TRBV2 | .
TGCGCCAGCAGCCTAGAGCGGGGGGGTCGCGAGACCCAGTACTTC | CASSLERGGRETQYF | 15 | . | TRBJ2-5 | TRBV4-1 | TRBD2
TGTGCCAGCAGCTTTTCAGGCAGTCAAGAGACCCAGTACTTC | CASSFSGSQETQYF | 14 | few | TRBJ2-5 | TRBV7-9 | .
TGTGCCAGCAGTTTACGGGAAACCTACGAGCAGTACTTC | CASSLRETYEQYF | 13 | . | TRBJ2-7 | TRBV27 | .
TGTGCCAGTAGTGGCGATGCGGGGATCAATTCACCCCTCCACTTT | CASSGDAGINSPLHF | 15 | . | TRBJ1-6 | TRBV19 | .
TGTGCCAGCAGCTTGGCTGGGACAGCTAAAAACATTCAGTACTTC | CASSLAGTAKNIQYF | 15 | once | TRBJ2-4 | TRBV5-6 | TRBD1
TGTGCCAGTAGTATCGGGGTCCCTGGGGCCAACGTCCTGACTTTC | CASSIGVPGANVLTF | 15 | . | TRBJ2-6 | TRBV19 | .
TGCGCCAGCACGAACCAAGAGACCCAGTACTTC | CASTNQETQYF | 11 | few | TRBJ2-5 | TRBV5-1 | .
TGTGCCGAGGCAGCGGCGAACACCGGGGAGCTGTTTTTT | CAEAAANTGELFF | 13 | few | TRBJ2-2 | TRBV30 | .
TGTGCCAGCAGGGGACAGGGGGCGAGTGAGCAGTACTTC | CASRGQGASEQYF | 13 | . | TRBJ2-7 | TRBV28 | TRBD1
TGTGCCAGCAGCTTAGGCAGGGCCTCTGGAAACACCATATATTTT | CASSLGRASGNTIYF | 15 | . | TRBJ1-3 | TRBV7-6 | .
TGTGCCAGCAGCTTTTCGCAGGGGACTAACTATGGCTACACCTTC | CASSFSQGTNYGYTF | 15 | . | TRBJ1-2 | TRBV7-2 | .
TGCAGCGTTGAAGGAACGGCTAACTATGGCTACACCTTC | CSVEGTANYGYTF | 13 | few | TRBJ1-2 | TRBV29-1 | .
TGTGCCAGCAGTTACTCTCAGGGGGCGCCGGTCTATGGCTACACCTTC | CASSYSQGAPVYGYTF | 16 | . | TRBJ1-2 | TRBV6-5 | TRBD1
TGTGCCAGCAATATAGGGCAAATCACAGATACGCAGTATTTT | CASNIGQITDTQYF | 14 | . | TRBJ2-3 | TRBV7-8 | .
TGCAGTGCTGGGTACTATGGCTACACCTTC | CSAGYYGYTF | 10 | few | TRBJ1-2 | TRBV20-1 | .
TGTGCCAGCAGCTTAGGAGTGGGACAGAGCACAGATACGCAGTATTTT | CASSLGVGQSTDTQYF | 16 | . | TRBJ2-3 | TRBV7-2 | TRBD1
TGTGCCTTCACCGGGGACAGCACCTACAATGAGCAGTTCTTC | CAFTGDSTYNEQFF | 14 | . | TRBJ2-1 | TRBV30 | TRBD1
TGCGCCAGCAGCCAACCCCAGACAGCCGGAAACACCATATATTTT | CASSQPQTAGNTIYF | 15 | few | TRBJ1-3 | TRBV4-1 | .
TGTGCCATCAGTGAGTTCGGGACGGCCGATAATTCACCCCTCCACTTT | CAISEFGTADNSPLHF | 16 | few | TRBJ1-6 | TRBV10-3 | .
TGTGCCAGCAGCGTAGCAGGGGTCAGTGAGCAGTTCTTC | CASSVAGVSEQFF | 13 | . | TRBJ2-1 | TRBV9 | .
TGTGCCAGCAGTGATTCTTGGACAGGGAGTACCGGGGAGCTGTTTTTT | CASSDSWTGSTGELFF | 16 | . | TRBJ2-2 | TRBV6-4 | TRBD1
TGTGCCAGCAGCTTAGACAGGGGGCACGGAGGCTACACCTTC | CASSLDRGHGGYTF | 14 | few | TRBJ1-2 | TRBV7-2 | TRBD1
TGTGCCAGCAGCTTAGTTGACAGCAATCAGCCCCAGCATTTT | CASSLVDSNQPQHF | 14 | few | TRBJ1-5 | TRBV7-8 | .
TGTGCCAGCAGACTAGGACTAGCGGGGAGCCACAATGAGCAGTTCTTC | CASRLGLAGSHNEQFF | 16 | few | TRBJ2-1 | TRBV28 | TRBD2
TGTGCCAGCTCACCACCGGATGGGGCGGCCAAAAACATTCAGTACTTC | CASSPPDGAAKNIQYF | 16 | few | TRBJ2-4 | TRBV18 | .
TGTGCCTGGAACGAGGGCGGCAGGGTGAACACTGAAGCTTTCTTT | CAWNEGGRVNTEAFF | 15 | . | TRBJ1-1 | TRBV30 | .